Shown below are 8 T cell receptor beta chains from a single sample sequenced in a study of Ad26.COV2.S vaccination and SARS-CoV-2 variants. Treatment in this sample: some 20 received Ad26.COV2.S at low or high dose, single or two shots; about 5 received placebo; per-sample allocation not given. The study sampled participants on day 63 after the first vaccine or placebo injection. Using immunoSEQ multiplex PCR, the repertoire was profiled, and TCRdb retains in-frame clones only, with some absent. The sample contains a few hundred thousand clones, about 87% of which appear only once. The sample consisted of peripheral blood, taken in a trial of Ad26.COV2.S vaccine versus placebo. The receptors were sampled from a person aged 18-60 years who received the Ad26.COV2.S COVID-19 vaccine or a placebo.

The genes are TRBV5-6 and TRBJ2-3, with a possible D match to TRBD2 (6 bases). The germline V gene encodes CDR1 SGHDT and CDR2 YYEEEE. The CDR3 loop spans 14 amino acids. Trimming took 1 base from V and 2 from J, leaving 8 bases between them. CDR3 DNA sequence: TGTGCCAGCAGCTTGCGGGGGACCACAGATACGCAGTATTTT. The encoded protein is CASSLRGTTDTQYF.

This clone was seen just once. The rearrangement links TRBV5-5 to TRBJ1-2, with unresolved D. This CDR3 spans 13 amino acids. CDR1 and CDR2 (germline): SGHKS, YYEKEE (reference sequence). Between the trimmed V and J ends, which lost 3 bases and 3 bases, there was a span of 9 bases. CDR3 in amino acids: CASSSSGDYGYTF. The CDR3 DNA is TGTGCCAGCAGCTCGTCAGGAGACTATGGCTACACCTTC.

The CDR3 nucleotides are TGTGCCAGCAGCGCGCAGGGGGCAATCACTGAAGCTTTCTTT. Translating it yields CASSAQGAITEAFF. The chain carries TRBV7-9 and TRBJ1-1, with 8 bases lining up with TRBD1. Per germline, CDR1 SEHNR and CDR2 FQNEAQ (reference sequence). There are 14 residues in the CDR3. V trimming: 5 bases; J trimming: 4 bases; junction bases outside the gene matches: 6.

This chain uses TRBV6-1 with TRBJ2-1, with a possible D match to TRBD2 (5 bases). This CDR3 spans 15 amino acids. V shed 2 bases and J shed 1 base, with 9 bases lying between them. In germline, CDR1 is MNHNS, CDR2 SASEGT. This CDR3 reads CASSESGSSYNEQFF. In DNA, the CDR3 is TGTGCCAGCAGTGAAAGTGGGAGTTCCTACAATGAGCAGTTCTTC.

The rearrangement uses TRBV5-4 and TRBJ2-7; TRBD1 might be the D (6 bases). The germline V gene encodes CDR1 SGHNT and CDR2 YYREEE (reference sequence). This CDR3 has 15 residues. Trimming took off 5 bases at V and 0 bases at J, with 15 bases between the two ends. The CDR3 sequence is CASSWGRDSSYEQYF. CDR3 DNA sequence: TGTGCCAGCAGTTGGGGGCGCGACAGCTCCTACGAGCAGTACTTC.

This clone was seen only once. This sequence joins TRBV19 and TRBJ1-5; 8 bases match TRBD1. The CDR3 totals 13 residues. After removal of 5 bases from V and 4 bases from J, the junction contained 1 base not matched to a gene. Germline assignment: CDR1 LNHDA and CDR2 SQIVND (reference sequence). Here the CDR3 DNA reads TGTGCCAGTAGTTACAGGGGGAATCAGCCCCAGCATTTT. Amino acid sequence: CASSYRGNQPQHF.

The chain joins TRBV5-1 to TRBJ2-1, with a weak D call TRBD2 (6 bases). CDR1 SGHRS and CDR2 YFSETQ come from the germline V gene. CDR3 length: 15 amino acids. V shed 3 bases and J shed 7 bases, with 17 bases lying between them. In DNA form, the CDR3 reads TGCGCCAGCAGCTACTCCGGGGACTCAATAAATGAGCAGTTCTTC. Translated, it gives CASSYSGDSINEQFF.

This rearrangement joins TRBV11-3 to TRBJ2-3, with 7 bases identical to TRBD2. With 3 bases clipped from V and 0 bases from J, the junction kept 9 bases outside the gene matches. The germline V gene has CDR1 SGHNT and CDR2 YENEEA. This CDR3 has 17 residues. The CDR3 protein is CASSLGGSGWSTDTQYF. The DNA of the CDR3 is TGTGCCAGCAGCTTGGGCGGGAGCGGGTGGAGCACAGATACGCAGTATTTT.